These T cell receptor beta chains were read from a single sample in a study of T cell repertoires in cytomegalovirus infection. These receptors are not linked to any known antigen. MiXCR, applied by TCRdb to the reads, yields one record per CDR3 protein. The table includes around 120,000 distinct CDR3 sequences, roughly a quarter detected once. The sample consisted of PBMCs, sequenced either directly or after in vitro stimulation (not recorded which). The receptors originated from a human donor in good health (CMV status not recorded). Some clones in this sample may be carry-over from other donors' samples. Both conserved end residues are part of each CDR3. Each record gives: D gene, clone size, J gene, V gene, CDR3 protein, CDR3 DNA. D genes are given only for firm matches. Size values are once, few and many counts, or a class for expanded clones, and some rows have none.

D gene: TRBD1
clone size: -
J gene: TRBJ2-1
V gene: TRBV28
CDR3 protein: CASSFGTVYNEQFF
CDR3 DNA: TGTGCCAGCAGTTTTGGGACAGTGTACAATGAGCAGTTCTTC

D gene: -
clone size: few
J gene: TRBJ1-3
V gene: TRBV5-6
CDR3 protein: CASSLLPTGNTIYF
CDR3 DNA: TGTGCCAGCAGCTTACTCCCTACTGGAAACACCATATATTTT

D gene: TRBD1
clone size: few
J gene: TRBJ2-1
V gene: TRBV12-3/TRBV12-4
CDR3 protein: CASSLGTGNEQFF
CDR3 DNA: TGTGCCAGCAGCCTCGGGACAGGCAATGAGCAGTTCTTC

D gene: -
clone size: -
J gene: TRBJ2-1
V gene: TRBV19
CDR3 protein: CASSIAGNTYNEQFF
CDR3 DNA: TGTGCCAGTAGTATTGCGGGAAACACGTACAATGAGCAGTTCTTC

D gene: -
clone size: once
J gene: TRBJ1-4
V gene: TRBV4-3
CDR3 protein: CASSQARQGGGKLFF
CDR3 DNA: TGCGCCAGCAGCCAAGCGCGTCAGGGAGGGGGAAAACTGTTTTTT

D gene: -
clone size: -
J gene: TRBJ1-2
V gene: TRBV7-2
CDR3 protein: CASRFDSYIYGYTF
CDR3 DNA: TGTGCCAGCAGATTTGACAGTTATATCTATGGCTACACCTTC

D gene: -
clone size: many
J gene: TRBJ2-5
V gene: TRBV7-8
CDR3 protein: CASSLERETQYF
CDR3 DNA: TGTGCCAGCAGCTTAGAGCGGGAGACCCAGTACTTC

D gene: -
clone size: few
J gene: TRBJ1-1
V gene: TRBV6-1
CDR3 protein: CASTLTRGNTEAFF
CDR3 DNA: TGTGCCAGCACCCTGACGCGAGGGAACACTGAAGCTTTCTTT

D gene: TRBD1
clone size: few
J gene: TRBJ1-2
V gene: TRBV18
CDR3 protein: CASSPRGTGDYGYTF
CDR3 DNA: TGTGCCAGCTCACCACGGGGGACAGGGGACTATGGCTACACCTTC

D gene: -
clone size: -
J gene: TRBJ1-1
V gene: TRBV27
CDR3 protein: CASRPSGAGNTEAFF
CDR3 DNA: TGTGCCAGCAGACCCTCCGGGGCGGGGAACACTGAAGCTTTCTTT

D gene: -
clone size: few
J gene: TRBJ1-2
V gene: TRBV28
CDR3 protein: CASSLGRREHGYTF
CDR3 DNA: TGTGCCAGCAGTTTGGGCAGGAGGGAACATGGCTACACCTTC

D gene: -
clone size: few
J gene: TRBJ2-5
V gene: TRBV28
CDR3 protein: CASSPSTVTQYF
CDR3 DNA: TGTGCCAGCAGCCCGTCCACGGTTACCCAGTACTTC

D gene: -
clone size: -
J gene: TRBJ2-1
V gene: TRBV28
CDR3 protein: CASSESGGPYYEQFF
CDR3 DNA: TGTGCCAGCAGTGAGAGTGGCGGTCCTTATTATGAGCAGTTCTTC

D gene: -
clone size: few
J gene: TRBJ2-7
V gene: TRBV7-2
CDR3 protein: CASSPTSPSYEQYF
CDR3 DNA: TGTGCCAGCAGCCCCACTAGCCCGTCCTACGAGCAGTACTTC

D gene: -
clone size: -
J gene: TRBJ2-3
V gene: TRBV10-3
CDR3 protein: CAISDGKELQYF
CDR3 DNA: TGTGCCATCAGTGACGGGAAAGAGTTGCAGTATTTT

D gene: TRBD1
clone size: -
J gene: TRBJ2-2
V gene: TRBV5-4
CDR3 protein: CASTVTGYTGELFF
CDR3 DNA: TGTGCCAGCACCGTGACAGGGTACACCGGGGAGCTGTTTTTT

D gene: -
clone size: -
J gene: TRBJ2-3
V gene: TRBV24-1
CDR3 protein: CATSSTGTSYTDTQYF
CDR3 DNA: TGTGCCACCAGTTCCACAGGAACCAGTTACACAGATACGCAGTATTTT

D gene: -
clone size: many
J gene: TRBJ2-1
V gene: TRBV30
CDR3 protein: CAWEGLGGRVDEQFF
CDR3 DNA: TGTGCCTGGGAGGGACTGGGTGGGAGAGTTGATGAGCAGTTCTTC

D gene: -
clone size: -
J gene: TRBJ1-1
V gene: TRBV7-9
CDR3 protein: CASSSGHREDTEAFF
CDR3 DNA: TGTGCCAGCAGCAGCGGACACAGGGAGGACACTGAAGCTTTCTTT

D gene: -
clone size: -
J gene: TRBJ2-1
V gene: TRBV7-2
CDR3 protein: CASSLATTNLEQFF
CDR3 DNA: TGTGCCAGCAGCTTAGCGACGACTAATCTGGAGCAGTTCTTC

D gene: -
clone size: once
J gene: TRBJ1-1
V gene: TRBV5-6
CDR3 protein: CASSSRARVRVAFF
CDR3 DNA: TGTGCCAGCAGCTCCAGGGCCCGGGTGCGCGTAGCTTTCTTT

D gene: -
clone size: many
J gene: TRBJ1-4
V gene: TRBV7-2
CDR3 protein: CASSLHRGEKLFF
CDR3 DNA: TGTGCCAGCAGCTTACACCGGGGTGAAAAACTGTTTTTT

D gene: TRBD2
clone size: -
J gene: TRBJ2-5
V gene: TRBV7-2
CDR3 protein: CASSTSSGRQETQYF
CDR3 DNA: TGTGCCAGCAGCACCTCTAGCGGTAGACAAGAGACCCAGTACTTC

D gene: TRBD1
clone size: few
J gene: TRBJ1-4
V gene: TRBV15
CDR3 protein: CATSGGQLNEKLFF
CDR3 DNA: TGTGCCACCAGCGGGGGACAGCTAAATGAAAAACTGTTTTTT

D gene: TRBD1
clone size: -
J gene: TRBJ1-2
V gene: TRBV11-2
CDR3 protein: CASSFPRGTGGRDGYTF
CDR3 DNA: TGTGCCAGCAGCTTCCCCCGGGGGACAGGGGGCAGAGATGGCTACACCTTC

D gene: -
clone size: -
J gene: TRBJ2-5
V gene: TRBV6-1
CDR3 protein: CASSLRVLSQETQYF
CDR3 DNA: TGTGCCAGCAGCCTCAGGGTATTGTCACAAGAGACCCAGTACTTC

D gene: TRBD2
clone size: few
J gene: TRBJ2-1
V gene: TRBV7-8
CDR3 protein: CASSPERVLAGNPENEQFF
CDR3 DNA: TGTGCCAGCAGCCCGGAACGAGTGCTAGCGGGAAATCCCGAGAATGAGCAGTTCTTC

D gene: -
clone size: few
J gene: TRBJ2-1
V gene: TRBV15
CDR3 protein: CATSEGVPAEQFF
CDR3 DNA: TGTGCCACCAGCGAGGGAGTTCCGGCTGAGCAGTTCTTC

D gene: -
clone size: -
J gene: TRBJ2-5
V gene: TRBV7-6
CDR3 protein: CASNQAGGETQYF
CDR3 DNA: TGTGCCAGCAACCAGGCAGGGGGGGAGACCCAGTACTTC

D gene: -
clone size: -
J gene: TRBJ2-5
V gene: TRBV28
CDR3 protein: CASSLRRKAETQYF
CDR3 DNA: TGTGCCAGCAGTTTACGTAGAAAGGCAGAGACCCAGTACTTC

D gene: -
clone size: many
J gene: TRBJ2-3
V gene: TRBV4-1
CDR3 protein: CASSQEYSTDTQYF
CDR3 DNA: TGCGCCAGCAGCCAAGAGTACAGCACAGATACGCAGTATTTT

D gene: -
clone size: many
J gene: TRBJ2-3
V gene: TRBV7-2
CDR3 protein: CASSLAVATDTQYF
CDR3 DNA: TGTGCCAGCAGCTTAGCGGTAGCCACAGATACGCAGTATTTT

D gene: -
clone size: -
J gene: TRBJ1-2
V gene: TRBV19
CDR3 protein: CASSIDLSNGLFYGYTF
CDR3 DNA: TGTGCCAGTAGTATAGATCTCTCGAACGGATTATTCTATGGCTACACCTTC

D gene: TRBD1
clone size: -
J gene: TRBJ2-3
V gene: TRBV7-6
CDR3 protein: CASSPNRGDTQYF
CDR3 DNA: TGTGCCAGCAGCCCAAACAGGGGAGATACGCAGTATTTT

D gene: TRBD1
clone size: few
J gene: TRBJ1-1
V gene: TRBV30
CDR3 protein: CAWTTGEGTEAFF
CDR3 DNA: TGTGCCTGGACGACAGGGGAAGGGACTGAAGCTTTCTTT

D gene: TRBD1
clone size: many
J gene: TRBJ1-2
V gene: TRBV7-2
CDR3 protein: CASSPARGQGYTF
CDR3 DNA: TGTGCCAGCAGCCCCGCCAGGGGGCAAGGCTACACCTTC

D gene: TRBD2
clone size: few
J gene: TRBJ2-5
V gene: TRBV20-1
CDR3 protein: CSASRPGLGLETQYF
CDR3 DNA: TGCAGTGCTAGTCGTCCGGGACTAGGGTTGGAGACCCAGTACTTC

D gene: -
clone size: -
J gene: TRBJ2-1
V gene: TRBV28
CDR3 protein: CASQDWSRDEQFF
CDR3 DNA: TGTGCCAGCCAGGACTGGAGTAGGGATGAGCAGTTCTTC

D gene: -
clone size: many
J gene: TRBJ2-2
V gene: TRBV7-3
CDR3 protein: CASSPRGPSVGELFF
CDR3 DNA: TGTGCCAGCAGCCCAAGGGGACCCTCAGTCGGGGAGCTGTTTTTT

D gene: -
clone size: -
J gene: TRBJ2-3
V gene: TRBV6-1
CDR3 protein: CASSYDTLVDTQYF
CDR3 DNA: TGTGCCAGCAGTTATGATACTCTTGTGGATACGCAGTATTTT

D gene: -
clone size: few
J gene: TRBJ1-2
V gene: TRBV25-1
CDR3 protein: CASSRQENTYGYTF
CDR3 DNA: TGTGCCAGCAGTCGACAGGAAAATACCTATGGCTACACCTTC

D gene: -
clone size: few
J gene: TRBJ2-1
V gene: TRBV7-8
CDR3 protein: CASSLELALPFLF
CDR3 DNA: TGTGCCAGCAGCTTAGAACTAGCCCTCCCATTCTTGTTC

D gene: -
clone size: -
J gene: TRBJ2-5
V gene: TRBV7-2
CDR3 protein: CASSLGVGVRETQYF
CDR3 DNA: TGTGCCAGCAGCTTAGGGGTGGGGGTGAGAGAGACCCAGTACTTC

D gene: TRBD2
clone size: few
J gene: TRBJ2-1
V gene: TRBV11-2
CDR3 protein: CASRGRREMWNEQFF
CDR3 DNA: TGTGCCAGCAGGGGCCGGCGGGAGATGTGGAATGAGCAGTTCTTC

D gene: -
clone size: many
J gene: TRBJ2-1
V gene: TRBV7-2
CDR3 protein: CASTTTFF
CDR3 DNA: TGTGCCAGCACCACCACCTTCTTC

D gene: TRBD2
clone size: once
J gene: TRBJ2-7
V gene: TRBV19
CDR3 protein: CASSIETSGSGYEQYF
CDR3 DNA: TGTGCCAGTAGTATCGAAACTAGCGGGAGTGGTTACGAGCAGTACTTC

D gene: -
clone size: -
J gene: TRBJ1-2
V gene: TRBV9
CDR3 protein: CASSRGTKPNYGYTF
CDR3 DNA: TGTGCCAGCAGCCGAGGGACTAAGCCTAACTATGGCTACACCTTC

D gene: -
clone size: many
J gene: TRBJ2-7
V gene: TRBV7-2
CDR3 protein: CASSLVGLNSYEQYF
CDR3 DNA: TGTGCCAGCAGCTTAGTAGGGCTTAACTCCTACGAGCAGTACTTC

D gene: TRBD2
clone size: many
J gene: TRBJ2-1
V gene: TRBV6-2/TRBV6-3
CDR3 protein: CASSRSLGGVLQFF
CDR3 DNA: TGTGCCAGCAGTCGGAGTCTGGGGGGGGTATTGCAGTTCTTC

D gene: -
clone size: few
J gene: TRBJ2-7
V gene: TRBV6-2/TRBV6-3
CDR3 protein: CASSYAGTYEQYF
CDR3 DNA: TGTGCCAGCAGTTACGCAGGGACATACGAGCAGTACTTC

D gene: -
clone size: -
J gene: TRBJ2-1
V gene: TRBV30
CDR3 protein: CAWSVLPSRSFF
CDR3 DNA: TGTGCCTGGAGTGTACTGCCATCTCGGTCGTTCTTC

D gene: TRBD2
clone size: -
J gene: TRBJ2-3
V gene: TRBV24-1
CDR3 protein: CATSDGTSLDTQYF
CDR3 DNA: TGTGCCACCAGTGATGGGACTAGCTTGGATACGCAGTATTTT

D gene: TRBD2
clone size: many
J gene: TRBJ2-5
V gene: TRBV7-2
CDR3 protein: CASSLGGSGKETQYF
CDR3 DNA: TGTGCCAGCAGCTTAGGGGGCAGCGGGAAAGAGACCCAGTACTTC

D gene: -
clone size: few
J gene: TRBJ1-1
V gene: TRBV6-1
CDR3 protein: CATIPRRGMNTEAFF
CDR3 DNA: TGTGCCACCATTCCTCGGCGCGGAATGAACACTGAAGCTTTCTTT

D gene: -
clone size: few
J gene: TRBJ2-5
V gene: TRBV19
CDR3 protein: CASSQTGRQTQYF
CDR3 DNA: TGTGCCAGTAGCCAGACAGGGAGGCAGACCCAGTACTTC